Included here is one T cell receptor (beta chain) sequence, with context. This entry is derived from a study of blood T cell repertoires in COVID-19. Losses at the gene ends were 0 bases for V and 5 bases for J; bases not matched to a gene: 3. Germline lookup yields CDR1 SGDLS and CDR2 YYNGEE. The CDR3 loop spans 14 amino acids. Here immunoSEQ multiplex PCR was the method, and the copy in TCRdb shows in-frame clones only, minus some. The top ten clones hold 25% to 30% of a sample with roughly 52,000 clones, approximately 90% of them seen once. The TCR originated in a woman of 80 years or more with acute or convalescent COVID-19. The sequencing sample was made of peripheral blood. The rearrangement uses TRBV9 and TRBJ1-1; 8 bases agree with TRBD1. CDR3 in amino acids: CASSVGRQGTEAFF. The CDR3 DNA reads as TGTGCCAGCAGCGTAGGTAGACAGGGGACTGAAGCTTTCTTT.